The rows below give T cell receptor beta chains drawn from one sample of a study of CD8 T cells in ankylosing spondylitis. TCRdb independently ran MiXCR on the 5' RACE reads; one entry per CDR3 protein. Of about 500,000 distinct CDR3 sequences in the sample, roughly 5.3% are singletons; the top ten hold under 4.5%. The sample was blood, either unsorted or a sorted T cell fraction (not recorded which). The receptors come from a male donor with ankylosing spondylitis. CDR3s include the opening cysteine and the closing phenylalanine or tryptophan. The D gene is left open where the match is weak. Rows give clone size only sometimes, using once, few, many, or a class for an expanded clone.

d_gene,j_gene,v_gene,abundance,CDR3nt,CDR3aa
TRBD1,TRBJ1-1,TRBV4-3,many,TGCGCCAGCAGCCCTTCCAGGGCAGGGGGCACTGAAGCTTTCTTT,CASSPSRAGGTEAFF
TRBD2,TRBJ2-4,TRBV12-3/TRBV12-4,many,TGTGCCAGCAGTGGGGGGGGGACCATTCAGTACTTC,CASSGGGTIQYF
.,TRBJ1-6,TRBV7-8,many,TGTGCCAGCAGCTGGGCTAATTCACCCCTCCACTTT,CASSWANSPLHF
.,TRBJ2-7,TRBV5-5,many,TGTGCCAGCACCTCAGATAGGGCACACATTGCGGGCTACGAGCAGTACTTC,CASTSDRAHIAGYEQYF
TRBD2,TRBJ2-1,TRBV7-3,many,TGTGCCAGCAGCTTAATCGCGGGGGACCCTAGAAGGGACAATGAGCAGTTCTTC,CASSLIAGDPRRDNEQFF
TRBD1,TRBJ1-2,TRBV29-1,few,TGCAGCGGGAGGACAGGAAATGGCTACACCTTC,CSGRTGNGYTF
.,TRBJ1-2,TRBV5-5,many,TGTGCCAGCAGCTTGTCCTACGGGAGCGACTATGGCTACACCTTC,CASSLSYGSDYGYTF
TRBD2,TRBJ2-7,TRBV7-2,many,TGTGCCAGCAGCGTACTAGCGGGAGAATACGAGCAGTACTTC,CASSVLAGEYEQYF
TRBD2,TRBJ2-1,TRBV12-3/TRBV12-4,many,TGTGCCAGCAGTTTCTTCTCTAGCGGCCCGAATAGTGAGCAGTTCTTC,CASSFFSSGPNSEQFF
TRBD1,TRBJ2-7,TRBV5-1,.,TGCGCCAGCAGGGACAGGGGGCGCGGGTACGAGCAGTACTTC,CASRDRGRGYEQYF
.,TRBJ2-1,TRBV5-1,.,TGCGCCAGCAGCTTGACGGCGGGATCCTACAATGAGCAGTTCTTC,CASSLTAGSYNEQFF
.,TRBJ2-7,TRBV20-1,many,TGCAGTGCTAGTGGGTGGCCCTACGAGCAGTACTTC,CSASGWPYEQYF
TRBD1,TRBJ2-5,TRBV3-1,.,TGTGCCCTCTGTCATCTTCCGGGACAGGGGGCAAGGAGAGAGACCCAGTACTTC,CALCHLPGQGARRETQYF
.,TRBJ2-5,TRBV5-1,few,TGCGCCAGCAGCGGAGGACAGAACCAAGAGACCCAGTACTTC,CASSGGQNQETQYF
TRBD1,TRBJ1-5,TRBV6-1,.,TGTGCCAGCAGTGAGACGGACAGGGGCAATCAGCCCCAGCATTTT,CASSETDRGNQPQHF
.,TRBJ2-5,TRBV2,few,TGTGCCAGCAGTGACTGGCGCCCAGGGGAGACCCAGTACTTC,CASSDWRPGETQYF
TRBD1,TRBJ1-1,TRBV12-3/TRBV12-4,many,TGTGCCAGCAGGACAGGGGGCATGAACACTGAAGCTTTCTTT,CASRTGGMNTEAFF
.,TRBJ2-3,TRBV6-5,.,TGTGCCAGCAGCAGGGTTAGATCCACAGATACGCAGTATTTT,CASSRVRSTDTQYF
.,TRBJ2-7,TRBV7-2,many,TGTGCCAGCAGCTTAGTAGGAGAGGGCTGGGAGCAGTACTTC,CASSLVGEGWEQYF
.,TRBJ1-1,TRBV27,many,TGTGCCAGCAGTACACTGGGGGGGGGAGACACTGAAGCTTTCTTT,CASSTLGGGDTEAFF
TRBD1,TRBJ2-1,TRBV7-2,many,TGTGCCAGCAGCAGACAGGGCTACAATGAGCAGTTCTTC,CASSRQGYNEQFF
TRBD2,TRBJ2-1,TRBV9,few,TGTGCCAGCAGCGTTTTCGAAGCGGGGGGGAATGAGCAGTTCTTC,CASSVFEAGGNEQFF
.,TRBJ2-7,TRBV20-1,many,TGCAGTGCTAGTAACAGCCAAGCGGGCGAGCAGTACTTC,CSASNSQAGEQYF
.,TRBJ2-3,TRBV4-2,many,TGTGCCAGCAGCGACAGTCGTAGCACAGATACGCAGTATTTT,CASSDSRSTDTQYF
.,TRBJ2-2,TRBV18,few,TGTGCCAGCTCACCGAGCAGGGGGACTCCCGGGGAGCTGTTTTTT,CASSPSRGTPGELFF
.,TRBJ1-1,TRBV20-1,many,TGCAGTGCTAGCAGGGCTGAAGCTTTCTTT,CSASRAEAFF
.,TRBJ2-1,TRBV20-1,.,TGCAGTGCTAGAGATCGACCTTGGTTCGATGAGCAGTTCTTC,CSARDRPWFDEQFF
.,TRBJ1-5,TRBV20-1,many,TGCAGTGCTAGAGACAGAGTTAATAGCAATCAGCCCCAGCATTTT,CSARDRVNSNQPQHF
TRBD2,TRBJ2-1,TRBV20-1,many,TGCAGTGCTAGAGACTCGTATAGCGGGGAATACAATGAGCAGTTCTTC,CSARDSYSGEYNEQFF
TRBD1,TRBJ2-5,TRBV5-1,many,TGCGCCAGCAGCCTCCGGACAGGGGGTGAAGAGACCCAGTACTTC,CASSLRTGGEETQYF
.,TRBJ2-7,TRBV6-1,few,TGTGCCAGCAGTGTTTCAGACTACGAGCAGTACTTC,CASSVSDYEQYF
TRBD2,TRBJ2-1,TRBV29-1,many,TGCAGCGCCAAAGGGACTAGCGGGAATGAGCAGTTCTTC,CSAKGTSGNEQFF
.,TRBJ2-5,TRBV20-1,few,TGCAGTGCTAGACGGGGGCTAGAGAAGACCCAGTACTTC,CSARRGLEKTQYF
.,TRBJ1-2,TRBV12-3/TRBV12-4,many,TGTGCCAGCAGTTTTGGGCAGGGGCTCGCCCGCTACACCTTC,CASSFGQGLARYTF
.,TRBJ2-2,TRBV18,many,TGTGCCAGCTCACCAGTCACCGCCCCGAACACCGGGGAGCTGTTTTTT,CASSPVTAPNTGELFF
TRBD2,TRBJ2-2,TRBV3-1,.,TGTGCCAGCAGCCAAGATGTCGCGGGAGTAGACCAAACCGGGGAGCTGTTTTTT,CASSQDVAGVDQTGELFF
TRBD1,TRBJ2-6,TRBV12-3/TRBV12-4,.,TGTGCCAGCATCCTTTGGGGACAGATACGCTCTGGGGCCAACGTCCTGACTTTC,CASILWGQIRSGANVLTF
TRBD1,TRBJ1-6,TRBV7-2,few,TGTGCCAGCAGCACAAACAGGGGTCAAGGACCCCTCCACTTT,CASSTNRGQGPLHF
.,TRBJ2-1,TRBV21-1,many,TGTGCCAGCACCCCTTTACTAGCGAGGATTAGAGTTAATGAGCAGTTCTTC,CASTPLLARIRVNEQFF
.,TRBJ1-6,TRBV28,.,TGTGCCAGCGAGACAACGAATAATTCACCCCTCCACTTT,CASETTNNSPLHF
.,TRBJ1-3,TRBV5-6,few,TGTGCCAGCAGCTCCAGGGATAGCTACCGGAACACCATATATTTT,CASSSRDSYRNTIYF
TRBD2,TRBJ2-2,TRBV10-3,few,TGTGCCATCAGTGCCTCTCCGGGACTAGGTGTTTCGGGCACCGGGGAGCTGTTTTTT,CAISASPGLGVSGTGELFF
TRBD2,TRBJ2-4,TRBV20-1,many,TGCAGTGCTACAGACAGCTCCGGGGGGGCCAAAAACATTCAGTACTTC,CSATDSSGGAKNIQYF
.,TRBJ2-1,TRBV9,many,TGTGCCAGCAGCGCCTCCGGACAGCCGCCCTACAATGAGCAGTTCTTC,CASSASGQPPYNEQFF
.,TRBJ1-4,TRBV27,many,TGTGCCAGCAGTATTGTTGGGGGGGCAAAACTGTTTTTT,CASSIVGGAKLFF
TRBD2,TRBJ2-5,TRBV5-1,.,TGCGCCAGCAGCTTGGGGGAGGGCACGGAGACCCAGTACTTC,CASSLGEGTETQYF
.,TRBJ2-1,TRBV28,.,TGTGCCAGCAGTGAGGGGGGAATTTATCGCAATGAGCAGTTCTTC,CASSEGGIYRNEQFF
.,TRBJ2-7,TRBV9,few,TGTGCCAGCAGCGTAGAGGACTACTCCTACGAGCAGTACTTC,CASSVEDYSYEQYF
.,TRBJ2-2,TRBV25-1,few,TGTGCCAGCAGTGGGGATACAGGGACCGGGGAGCTGTTTTTT,CASSGDTGTGELFF
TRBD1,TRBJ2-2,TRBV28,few,TGTGCCAGCAGTTTATGGGCGACAGGGACGGGCGGGGAGCTGTTTTTT,CASSLWATGTGGELFF
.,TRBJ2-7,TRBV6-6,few,TGTGCCACCGGTCGGGAAGAGCAGTACTTC,CATGREEQYF
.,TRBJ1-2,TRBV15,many,TGTGCCACCAGCAGAGATCGAGGGGGGGGAGGCTACACCTTC,CATSRDRGGGGYTF
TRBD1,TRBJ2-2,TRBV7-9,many,TGTGCCAGCACGGGACAGGGTATGGGGGAGCTGTTTTTT,CASTGQGMGELFF
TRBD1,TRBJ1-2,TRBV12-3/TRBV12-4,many,TGTGCCAGCAGTTTAGCCGGACAGGGGGACTATGGCTACACCTTC,CASSLAGQGDYGYTF
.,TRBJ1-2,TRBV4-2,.,TGTGCCAGGGGCCCGGGACTGACCTATGGCTACACCTTC,CARGPGLTYGYTF
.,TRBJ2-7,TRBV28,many,TGTGCCAGCAGTTTAGGGGTCGGGGGCTCCTACGAGCAGTACTTC,CASSLGVGGSYEQYF
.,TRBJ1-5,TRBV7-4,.,TGTGCCAGCAGCTCCAATGGGTGCAGGGTTCAGCCCCAGCATTTT,CASSSNGCRVQPQHF
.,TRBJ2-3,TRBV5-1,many,TGCGCCAGCAGCTTGTATGGGGGAACTAGCACAGATACGCAGTATTTT,CASSLYGGTSTDTQYF
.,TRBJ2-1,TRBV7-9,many,TGTGCCAGCAGCGCCCTTTTGGCACTAAACTACAATGAGCAGTTCTTC,CASSALLALNYNEQFF